Included here is one T cell receptor (beta chain) sequence, with context. As originally analysed: Quantification of nucleated cells was approximated via reference gene primer amplification. Generated by immunoSEQ multiplex PCR, the TCRdb table keeps only in-frame clones and is missing some. V, J and clone size are taken as reported in that table, and D and trimming were inferred from the DNA itself. The table has some 150,000 clones, roughly 89% seen once. These data originate in a study of blood T cell repertoires in COVID-19. As for the study in general: PBMCs, B-cell-depleted T cells, or T cells were the source of the cDNA or gDNA that made up the material.

The TCR comes from a woman aged 45 to 65 with acute or convalescent COVID-19. The sample taken for sequencing was peripheral blood.

The CDR3 DNA is TGTGCCAGCTCACCCGGACAGGCGAACACCGGGGAGCTGTTTTTT. Translation gives CASSPGQANTGELFF. V usage is TRBV18 and J usage is TRBJ2-2; 7 nucleotides line up with TRBD1. This CDR3 has 15 amino acids. In germline, CDR1 is KGHSH, CDR2 LQKENI. V lost 3 bases to trimming and J lost 0 bases; unmatched junction nucleotides: 1. Variable domain in full (rest from reference TRBV18 and TRBJ2-2): NAGVMQNPRHLVRRRGQEARLRCSPMKGHSHVYWYRQLPEEGLKFMVYLQKENIIDESGMPKERFSAEFPKEGPSILRIQQVVRGDSAAYFCASSPGQANTGELFFGEGSRLTVL.